This TCR beta chain was sequenced during a study of T cell responses to AZD1222 COVID-19 vaccine. To note about this clone: Antigen specificity is unknown.

Findings of the study overall: Spike-specific TCRs gained breadth and depth after people received two AZD1222 doses. Among the donors, most were white British and more were female, and clonal diversity was possibly underestimated.

Only in-frame clones appear in the TCRdb table, and some are missing; sequencing was by immunoSEQ multiplex PCR. The sample has about 170,000 clones, roughly 85% seen once; the top ten hold 0.85% to 1.1%. This CDR3 is built from 15 residues. Germline V gene lookup returns CDR1 MNHEY and CDR2 SVGEGT. The V end lost 4 bases, the J end lost 0 bases, and 13 bases lay between the germline ends. This receptor was taken from an adult who received the AZD1222 COVID-19 vaccine. The gene calls are TRBV6-2 or TRBV6-3 and TRBJ2-7; D perhaps matches TRBD2 (6 bases). The source was peripheral blood, collected 28 days after the second AZD1222 dose. The DNA for the CDR3 is TGTGCCAGCAGTTGGGACTCGCGTAGCTCCTACGAGCAGTACTTC. It codes for CASSWDSRSSYEQYF.